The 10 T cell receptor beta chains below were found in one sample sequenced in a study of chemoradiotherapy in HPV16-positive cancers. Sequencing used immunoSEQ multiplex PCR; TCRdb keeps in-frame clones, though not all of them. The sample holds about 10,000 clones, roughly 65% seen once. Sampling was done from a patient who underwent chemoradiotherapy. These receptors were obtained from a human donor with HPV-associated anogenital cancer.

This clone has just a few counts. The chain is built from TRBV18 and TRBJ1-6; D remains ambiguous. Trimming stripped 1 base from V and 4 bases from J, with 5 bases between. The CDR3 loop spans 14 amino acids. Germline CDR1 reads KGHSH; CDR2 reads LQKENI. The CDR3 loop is CASSPQGYNSPLHF. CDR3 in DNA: TGTGCCAGCTCACCACAGGGTTATAATTCACCCCTCCACTTT.

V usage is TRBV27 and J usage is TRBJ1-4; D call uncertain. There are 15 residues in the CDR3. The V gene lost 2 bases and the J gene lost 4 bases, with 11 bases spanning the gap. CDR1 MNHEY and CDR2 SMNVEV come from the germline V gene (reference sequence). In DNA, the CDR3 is TGTGCCAGCAGTTTAAAACCGAATATTAATGAAAAACTGTTTTTT. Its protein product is CASSLKPNINEKLFF.

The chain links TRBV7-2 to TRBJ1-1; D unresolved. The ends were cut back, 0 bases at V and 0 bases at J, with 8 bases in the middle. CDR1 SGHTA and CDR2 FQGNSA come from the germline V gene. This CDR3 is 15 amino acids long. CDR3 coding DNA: TGTGCCAGCAGCTTAGCAGGTAGTGTGAACACTGAAGCTTTCTTT. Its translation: CASSLAGSVNTEAFF.

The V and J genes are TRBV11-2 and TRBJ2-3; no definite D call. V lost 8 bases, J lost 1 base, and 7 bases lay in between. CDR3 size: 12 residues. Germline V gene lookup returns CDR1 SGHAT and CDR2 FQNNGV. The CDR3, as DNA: TGTGCCAGCTCCCTGCGCACAGATACGCAGTATTTT. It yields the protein CASSLRTDTQYF.

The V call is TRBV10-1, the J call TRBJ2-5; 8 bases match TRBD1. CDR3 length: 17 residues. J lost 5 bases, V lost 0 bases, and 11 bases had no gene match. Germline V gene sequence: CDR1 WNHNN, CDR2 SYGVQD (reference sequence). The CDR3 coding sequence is TGCGCCAGCAGTGAGTCGATGGACAGGGAAGGTTTGGAGACCCAGTACTTC. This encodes CASSESMDREGLETQYF.

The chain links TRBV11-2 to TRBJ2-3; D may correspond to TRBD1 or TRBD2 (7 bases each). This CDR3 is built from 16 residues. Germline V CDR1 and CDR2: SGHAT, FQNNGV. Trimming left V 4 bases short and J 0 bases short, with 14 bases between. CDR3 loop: CASSSRQGGSTDTQYF. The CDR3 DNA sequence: TGTGCCAGCAGCTCCAGACAGGGAGGGAGCACAGATACGCAGTATTTT.

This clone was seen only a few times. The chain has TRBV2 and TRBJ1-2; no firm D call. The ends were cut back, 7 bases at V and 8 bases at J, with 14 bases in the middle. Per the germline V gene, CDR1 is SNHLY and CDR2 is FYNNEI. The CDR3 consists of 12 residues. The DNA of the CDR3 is TGTGCCAGCATGGCCAGCGTACGGGGCTACACCTTC. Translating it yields CASMASVRGYTF.

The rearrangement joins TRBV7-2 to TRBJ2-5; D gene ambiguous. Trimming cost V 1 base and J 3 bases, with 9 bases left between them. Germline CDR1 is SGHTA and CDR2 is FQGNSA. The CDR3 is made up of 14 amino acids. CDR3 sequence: CASSLGLEKETQYF. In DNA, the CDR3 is TGTGCCAGCAGCTTAGGACTGGAAAAAGAGACCCAGTACTTC.

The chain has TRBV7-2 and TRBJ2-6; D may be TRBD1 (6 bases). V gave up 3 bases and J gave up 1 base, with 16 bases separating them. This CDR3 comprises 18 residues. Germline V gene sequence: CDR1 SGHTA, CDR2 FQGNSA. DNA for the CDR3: TGTGCCAGCAGCTTTTTTGCCGGACAGCTATCTGGGGCCAACGTCCTGACTTTC. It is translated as CASSFFAGQLSGANVLTF.

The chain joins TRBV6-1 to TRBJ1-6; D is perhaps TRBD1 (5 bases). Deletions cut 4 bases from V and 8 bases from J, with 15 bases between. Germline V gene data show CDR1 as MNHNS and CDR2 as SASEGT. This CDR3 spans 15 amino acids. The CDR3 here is CASSGGTRGHSPLHF. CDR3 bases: TGTGCCAGCAGTGGAGGGACCCGGGGCCATTCACCCCTCCACTTT.